The rows below give T cell receptor beta chains drawn from one sample of a study of vaccination effects on CD4 cells after COVID-19. These receptors have no known antigen. This table comes from immunoSEQ multiplex PCR, and its TCRdb copy is limited to in-frame clones, with some not included. The sample has around 66,000 clones, approximately 71% seen once; the top ten hold 3.5% to 4.5%. The sample here was CD4+ T cells from PBMCs cultured with HCoV-OC43 spike peptides, taken before COVID-19 vaccination. The receptor source for this set is a human donor who received a COVID-19 vaccine. Each CDR3 is given with its conserved first and last residue. The D gene is left open where the match is weak. The size field is filled for only some rows; it gives once, few, many or a size class.

abundance	d_gene	v_gene	j_gene	CDR3nt	CDR3aa
NA	NA	TRBV2	TRBJ1-2	TGTGCCAGCAGTGTTAGCACTAACTATGGCTACACCTTC	CASSVSTNYGYTF
NA	TRBD2	TRBV9	TRBJ2-5	TGTGCCAGCAGCGTAGGACCGGAGCGGGGGGTACCCACGTACTTC	CASSVGPERGVPTYF
few	NA	TRBV27	TRBJ2-2	TGTGCCAGCAGTCTTAGACTTGGAACCGGGGAGCTGTTTTTT	CASSLRLGTGELFF
NA	TRBD1	TRBV18	TRBJ2-6	TGTGCCAGCTCACCAAGGGGGCCCCTCTCTGGGGCCAACGTCCTGACTTTC	CASSPRGPLSGANVLTF
once	NA	TRBV3-1/TRBV3-2	TRBJ1-1	TGTGCCAGCAGCCAAGTTAACAGGGATGGAGCTTTCTTT	CASSQVNRDGAFF
once	NA	TRBV4-1	TRBJ1-2	TGCGCCAGCAGCCAAGATATGGCTAACTATGGCTACACCTTC	CASSQDMANYGYTF
NA	NA	TRBV2	TRBJ1-2	TGTGCCAGGGGGGTCAACAGGGTCTATGGAGGCTACACCTTC	CARGVNRVYGGYTF
NA	NA	TRBV6-5	TRBJ1-2	TGTGCCAGCACCACAGCGGGATTCTATGGCTACACCTTC	CASTTAGFYGYTF
few	NA	TRBV7-9	TRBJ2-1	TGTGCCAGCAGCGGAAAGGGACTGAACAATGAGCAGTTCTTC	CASSGKGLNNEQFF
NA	NA	TRBV30	TRBJ1-1	TGTGCCTGGACACTTACGAACACTGAAGCTTTCTTT	CAWTLTNTEAFF
NA	TRBD1	TRBV12-5	TRBJ2-3	TGTGCTAGTGGTTTGAATACGGGACAGACAACAGATACGCAGTATTTT	CASGLNTGQTTDTQYF
NA	NA	TRBV6-6	TRBJ2-3	TGTGCCAGCAGTGACGTTGGCATGGGCACAGATACGCAGTATTTT	CASSDVGMGTDTQYF
NA	NA	TRBV28	TRBJ1-3	TGTGCCAGCAGTTTATGGAGACTTGATGTAGGAAACACCATATATTTT	CASSLWRLDVGNTIYF
NA	NA	TRBV9	TRBJ2-1	TGTGCCAGCAGCGTAGGGGGCTCCTACAATGAGCAGTTCTTC	CASSVGGSYNEQFF
NA	NA	TRBV30	TRBJ2-5	TGTGCCTGGAGCCTCGGGCTTGTCCAAGAGACCCAGTACTTC	CAWSLGLVQETQYF
NA	NA	TRBV18	TRBJ1-1	TGTGCCAGCTCACCAGGGATGAACACTGAAGCTTTCTTT	CASSPGMNTEAFF
NA	NA	TRBV18	TRBJ1-2	TGTGCCAGCTCTCCGGGACCGCACTATGGCTACACCTTC	CASSPGPHYGYTF
NA	NA	TRBV2	TRBJ1-5	TGTGCCAGCAGTGTCCGACGTTGGCCGGATAGCAATCAGCCCCAGCATTTT	CASSVRRWPDSNQPQHF
NA	NA	TRBV5-1	TRBJ2-2	TGCGCCAGCAGCTTGGCGCCAGGGTATAACACCGGGGAGCTGTTTTTT	CASSLAPGYNTGELFF
NA	NA	TRBV30	TRBJ1-3	TGTGCCTGGAGGGGCGTCCAGGGTAGTGGAAACACCATATATTTT	CAWRGVQGSGNTIYF
NA	NA	TRBV2	TRBJ2-3	TGTGCCAGCAGTGCGGAAAGCACTAGCACAGATACGCAGTATTTT	CASSAESTSTDTQYF
NA	NA	TRBV7-2	TRBJ2-1	TGTGCCAGCAGTCACAACTGGGATGAGCAGTTCTTC	CASSHNWDEQFF
NA	NA	TRBV19	TRBJ2-3	TGTGCCAGTACGACCGGGACACCTAGCACAGATACGCAGTATTTT	CASTTGTPSTDTQYF
NA	NA	TRBV4-1	TRBJ1-6	TGCGCCAGCAGCCAAGGGACCAATAATTCACCCCTCCACTTT	CASSQGTNNSPLHF
few	NA	TRBV25-1	TRBJ1-1	TGTGCCAGCCATGGACCCCCCGGGACGGGGAGTACTGAAGCTTTCTTT	CASHGPPGTGSTEAFF
NA	NA	TRBV18	TRBJ1-1	TGTGCCAGCTCACCGGGCACGGGGCGGATTAAGAACACTGAAGCTTTCTTT	CASSPGTGRIKNTEAFF
NA	NA	TRBV29-1	TRBJ1-1	TGCAGCGCTCAAGGGGCCCTTAAGCGGACTGAAGCTTTCTTT	CSAQGALKRTEAFF
few	TRBD1	TRBV6-6	TRBJ1-2	TGTGCCAGCAGTGGCCCGGGACAGGACGACACCTTC	CASSGPGQDDTF
NA	TRBD1	TRBV7-9	TRBJ1-4	TGTGCCAGCAGTCCCGGGACAGGTATTCCAAAACTGTTTTTT	CASSPGTGIPKLFF
NA	NA	TRBV5-1	TRBJ1-4	TGCGCCAGCAGCCAGACACTGACTAATGAAAAACTGTTTTTT	CASSQTLTNEKLFF
few	NA	TRBV6-5	TRBJ1-1	TGTGCCAGCAGAGGGGACACTGAAGCTTTCTTT	CASRGDTEAFF
few	NA	TRBV30	TRBJ1-5	TGTGCCTGGAGTGGACGCAATCAGCCCCAGCATTTT	CAWSGRNQPQHF
NA	TRBD2	TRBV3-1/TRBV3-2	TRBJ2-3	TGTGCCAGCAGCCCGGGACTAGCGGGGGCGAAGGGCACAGATACGCAGTATTTT	CASSPGLAGAKGTDTQYF
NA	NA	TRBV10-3	TRBJ2-3	TGTGCCATCAGTGAATTTGCTGATACGCAGTATTTT	CAISEFADTQYF
NA	NA	TRBV4-2	TRBJ1-6	TGTGCCAGCAGCCAAGATATGGGACGGGTTAATTCACCCCTCCACTTT	CASSQDMGRVNSPLHF
NA	NA	TRBV2	TRBJ2-1	TGTGCCAGCATGACCCGAGGAGGGAGGCAGTTCTTC	CASMTRGGRQFF
NA	NA	TRBV9	TRBJ2-3	TGTGCCAGCAGCGTTTCATTGGGAGATACGCAGTATTTT	CASSVSLGDTQYF
NA	NA	TRBV18	TRBJ2-3	TGTGCCAGCTCACCACCCAAAGCCCACACAGATACGCAGTATTTT	CASSPPKAHTDTQYF
NA	TRBD2	TRBV27	TRBJ2-2	TGTGCCAGCAGTTCGTACCGACTAGCGGGGGGGCAGAACGGGGAGCTGTTTTTT	CASSSYRLAGGQNGELFF
few	NA	TRBV25-1	TRBJ1-2	TGTGCCAGCAGACAGCTCGAGGGAGGCTACACCTTC	CASRQLEGGYTF
NA	NA	TRBV6-5	TRBJ1-2	TGTGCCAGCGGAAAAGGACGGGGCTATGGCTACACCTTC	CASGKGRGYGYTF
few	NA	TRBV7-8	TRBJ2-1	TGTGCCAGCAACCCGACCCCCTCCTACAATGAGCAGTTCTTC	CASNPTPSYNEQFF